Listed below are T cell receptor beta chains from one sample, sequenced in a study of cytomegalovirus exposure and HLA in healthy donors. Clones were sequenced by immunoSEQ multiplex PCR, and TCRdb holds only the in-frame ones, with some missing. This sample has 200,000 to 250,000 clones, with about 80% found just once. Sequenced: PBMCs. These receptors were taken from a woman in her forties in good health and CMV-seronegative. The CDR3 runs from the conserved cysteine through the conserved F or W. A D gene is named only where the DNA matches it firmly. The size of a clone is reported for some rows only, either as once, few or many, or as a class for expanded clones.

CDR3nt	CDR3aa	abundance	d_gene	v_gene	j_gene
TGTGCCATCAGTTCTTCTAGCGGGGTGGATACGCAGTATTTT	CAISSSSGVDTQYF	-	TRBD2	TRBV10-3	TRBJ2-3
TGTGCCAGCAGCATCACACAGGGTTCCGGGGAGCTGTTTTTT	CASSITQGSGELFF	-	-	TRBV6-6	TRBJ2-2
TGTGCCAGCAGCTTGCAAGGGGGCGACGGCTACACCTTC	CASSLQGGDGYTF	once	TRBD1	TRBV5-6	TRBJ1-2
TGCGCCAGCAGCCAAGATAGGCTAGCGGTTACAGATACGCAGTATTTT	CASSQDRLAVTDTQYF	-	TRBD2	TRBV4-3	TRBJ2-3
TGTGCCAGCCGGAGGGTGGGCATAGGGACTGAAGCTTTCTTT	CASRRVGIGTEAFF	-	-	TRBV27	TRBJ1-1
TGTGCCAGCACCCTACAGGGTTTGGCTGCGGAGCTGTTTTTT	CASTLQGLAAELFF	-	-	TRBV6-1	TRBJ2-2
TGTGCCAGCAGCACCCGGACAGGCCGGAGCTACAATGAGCAGTTCTTC	CASSTRTGRSYNEQFF	-	TRBD1	TRBV5-8	TRBJ2-1
TGTGCCGAGGGACAGGGATCGACTGAAGCTTTCTTT	CAEGQGSTEAFF	few	TRBD1	TRBV2	TRBJ1-1
TGTGCCAGTAGTATTAGGAGGACGGAGACCCAGTACTTC	CASSIRRTETQYF	-	-	TRBV19	TRBJ2-5
TGCGCCAGCAGCTTGTTCCAGGGGAACACTGAAGCTTTCTTT	CASSLFQGNTEAFF	-	-	TRBV5-1	TRBJ1-1
TGTGCCAGCAGGGGCAGCAATCAGCCCCAGCATTTT	CASRGSNQPQHF	once	-	TRBV6-1	TRBJ1-5
TGTGCCAGCAGCTCCGCTCCAGGCACAGATACGCAGTATTTT	CASSSAPGTDTQYF	-	-	TRBV7-2	TRBJ2-3
TGCAGCGTTCTTCAGGGCTCTGGAAACACCATATATTTT	CSVLQGSGNTIYF	once	-	TRBV29-1	TRBJ1-3
TGTGCCAGCAGCGTAGATGTGCGGGGGGGAATAACAGATACGCAGTATTTT	CASSVDVRGGITDTQYF	-	TRBD2	TRBV9	TRBJ2-3
TGTGCCAGCAGAGGGGGTGCGGACACCGGGGAGCTGTTTTTT	CASRGGADTGELFF	-	-	TRBV28	TRBJ2-2
TGTGCCAGTAGTCCGTGGGGCGGATACGAGCAGTACTTC	CASSPWGGYEQYF	-	-	TRBV19	TRBJ2-7
TGTGCCAGCAGATCTATAGGGTCAGGGGGCGTTTGGTCACCCCTCCACTTT	CASRSIGSGGVWSPLHF	-	TRBD1	TRBV5-4	TRBJ1-6
TGTGCCAGCAGTGAGGTGAGGTACAATGAGCAGTTCTTC	CASSEVRYNEQFF	-	-	TRBV2	TRBJ2-1
TGTGCCACCAGCAGAGAGGCGGCCCATAAGCAGTTCTTC	CATSREAAHKQFF	-	-	TRBV15	TRBJ2-1
TGTGCCAGCAGTGAAGCTGACAGGGTCGGGGGCTACACCTTC	CASSEADRVGGYTF	-	TRBD1	TRBV6-1	TRBJ1-2
TGTGCCAGCAGCTCACCCCAGGCCACGAGCCAAGAGACCCAGTACTTC	CASSSPQATSQETQYF	-	-	TRBV7-9	TRBJ2-5
TGTGCCAGCAGTTATACTGGGCAATCTAGCTACACCTTC	CASSYTGQSSYTF	-	-	TRBV6-5	TRBJ1-2
TGTGCCAGCAGCTTAGGCAGGGATCCAGATACGCAGTATTTT	CASSLGRDPDTQYF	-	-	TRBV7-3	TRBJ2-3
TGTGCCAGCACGGCCACGGGGGGGAATGAAAAACTGTTTTTT	CASTATGGNEKLFF	-	-	TRBV6-6	TRBJ1-4
TGTGCCAGCAGCTTAAGGGCGGACAGGACCTACGAGCAGTACTTC	CASSLRADRTYEQYF	-	TRBD1	TRBV7-6	TRBJ2-7
TGTGCCAGCAGCTTCACAGGGGACTATGGCTACACCTTC	CASSFTGDYGYTF	-	TRBD1	TRBV7-9	TRBJ1-2
TGCGCCAGCTGCGAGGGGGCTAGCGGGGGGGCCGTGGATGAGCAGTTCTTC	CASCEGASGGAVDEQFF	-	TRBD2	TRBV5-1	TRBJ2-1
TGCGCCAGCAGCCAAGGAGCCGGGACAGCAGAATACGAGCAGTACTTC	CASSQGAGTAEYEQYF	-	TRBD1	TRBV4-3	TRBJ2-7
TGTGCCAGCAGCAGGGAATCGAACACTGAAGCTTTCTTT	CASSRESNTEAFF	-	-	TRBV25-1	TRBJ1-1
TGTGCCAGCAGCCCCTATGGACAGGAAGGGGAGACCCAGTACTTC	CASSPYGQEGETQYF	-	TRBD1	TRBV7-8	TRBJ2-5
TGTGCCAGCAGTCCCGAGACAGGGATTAAGTCAGAAGCTTTCTTT	CASSPETGIKSEAFF	-	TRBD1	TRBV27	TRBJ1-1
TGCAGCGTTCATTGGCAGTTCAACACTGAAGCTTTCTTT	CSVHWQFNTEAFF	-	-	TRBV29-1	TRBJ1-1
TGTGCCAGCTCCCGGGATACGGGACAGGGGTTGTACGAGCAGTACTTC	CASSRDTGQGLYEQYF	-	TRBD1	TRBV25-1	TRBJ2-7
TGTGCCAGCAGAGGTGGACTAGCAAACACCGGGGAGCTGTTTTTT	CASRGGLANTGELFF	once	TRBD2	TRBV2	TRBJ2-2
TGCGCCAGCAGCCAAGATCTCCTTCGTCCCGACGAGCAGTACTTC	CASSQDLLRPDEQYF	-	-	TRBV4-3	TRBJ2-7
TGTGCCAGCAGCCGGACTAGGAACACAGATACGCAGTATTTT	CASSRTRNTDTQYF	few	TRBD2	TRBV2	TRBJ2-3
TGTGCCAGCATCATACAGTATGAAGCTTTCTTT	CASIIQYEAFF	-	-	TRBV6-6	TRBJ1-1
TGTGCCAGTAGCCATCGCGTACAGGACAATCAGCCCCAGCATTTT	CASSHRVQDNQPQHF	-	-	TRBV19	TRBJ1-5
TGTGCCATCAGTGGGGGCAGCCACGAGCAGTACTTC	CAISGGSHEQYF	-	-	TRBV10-3	TRBJ2-7
TGTGCCAGCAGTTACTCAGCGGCCAGGACGAACACTGAAGCTTTCTTT	CASSYSAARTNTEAFF	-	-	TRBV6-5	TRBJ1-1
TGTGCCAGTAGTATCGGCGGTAATCAGCCCCAGCATTTT	CASSIGGNQPQHF	-	-	TRBV19	TRBJ1-5
TGTGCCAGCACCCCGGGACTTAACACAGATACGCAGTATTTT	CASTPGLNTDTQYF	-	-	TRBV6-5	TRBJ2-3
TGTGCCAGCAGTTTCGGGACAGACTACGAGCAGTACTTC	CASSFGTDYEQYF	few	TRBD1	TRBV27	TRBJ2-7
TGCAGCGTTGGAAGGACAGACGAGCAGTACTTC	CSVGRTDEQYF	-	-	TRBV29-1	TRBJ2-7
TGCGCCAGCAGCCAAGATCTTGGGGCGGATGGCTACACCTTC	CASSQDLGADGYTF	-	-	TRBV4-1	TRBJ1-2
TGTGCTAGTGGTTTGGTATCCGGGACATCTCTGCCAGATACGCAGTATTTT	CASGLVSGTSLPDTQYF	-	-	TRBV12-5	TRBJ2-3
TGTGCCTGGAAGTTGGGCAGGGAAACAGATACGCAGTATTTT	CAWKLGRETDTQYF	-	-	TRBV30	TRBJ2-3
TGTGCCAGCAGCTTAGATACTTATTCACCCCTCCACTTT	CASSLDTYSPLHF	few	-	TRBV11-3	TRBJ1-6
TGTGCCAGCAGCCCCTGGACTGGGCCCCGGGAGCTGTTTTTT	CASSPWTGPRELFF	-	-	TRBV6-6	TRBJ2-2
TGTGCCAGCAGTTTAGATTGGAGGCCCGATAGCAATCAGCCCCAGCATTTT	CASSLDWRPDSNQPQHF	-	-	TRBV27	TRBJ1-5
TGTGCCAGCTCACCACCGGAGGAATCCTACGAGCAGTACTTC	CASSPPEESYEQYF	few	-	TRBV18	TRBJ2-7
TGTGCCAGTAGTGCACAGGGGGCCCCATCCTACGAGCAGTACTTC	CASSAQGAPSYEQYF	-	TRBD1	TRBV19	TRBJ2-7
TGTGCCAGCGGGCAGGGGGCAAGGGATACGCAGTATTTT	CASGQGARDTQYF	-	TRBD1	TRBV7-9	TRBJ2-3
TGTGCCACTGACAGGGGATCGGATACGCAGTATTTT	CATDRGSDTQYF	once	TRBD1	TRBV19	TRBJ2-3
TGTGCCAGCAGCCGATACAGGGGGACAAGCTCTGGGGCCAACGTCCTGACTTTC	CASSRYRGTSSGANVLTF	-	TRBD1	TRBV14	TRBJ2-6
TGTGCCAGCAGCTTAAGACAGAACACTGAAGCTTTCTTT	CASSLRQNTEAFF	-	-	TRBV7-3	TRBJ1-1
TGTGCCATCAGGGAATCGGGACTCCGGAACACTGAAGCTTTCTTT	CAIRESGLRNTEAFF	-	-	TRBV10-3	TRBJ1-1
TGTGCCAGCAAAAGTGGACAGGGGGCTTTAGGCGGCTACACCTTC	CASKSGQGALGGYTF	-	TRBD1	TRBV2	TRBJ1-2
TGTGCCAGCAGCCCAGGGGCCGAGCAGTACTTC	CASSPGAEQYF	-	-	TRBV7-8	TRBJ2-7